These T cell receptor beta chains were read from a single sample in a study of Ad26.COV2.S vaccination and SARS-CoV-2 variants. Only in-frame clones appear in the TCRdb table, and some are missing; sequencing was by immunoSEQ multiplex PCR. The profile covers roughly 320,000 clones, with roughly 84% appearing a single time and approximately 2% taken by the ten largest. This material consisted of peripheral blood, taken in a trial of Ad26.COV2.S vaccine versus placebo. The receptors here all came from a person between 18 and 65 years old who received the Ad26.COV2.S COVID-19 vaccine or a placebo. Both conserved end residues are part of each CDR3. D genes are given only for firm matches. Only some rows state a clone size, as once, few, many or a class for expanded clones.

abundance	d_gene	j_gene	v_gene	CDR3nt	CDR3aa
NA	NA	TRBJ1-2	TRBV3-1/TRBV3-2	TGTGCCAGCAGCCAAGGCTATGGCTACACCTTC	CASSQGYGYTF
NA	NA	TRBJ1-4	TRBV5-4	TGTGCCAGCAGCTTGGGGAGAGCAACTGAAAAACTGTTTTTT	CASSLGRATEKLFF
NA	TRBD2	TRBJ2-3	TRBV29-1	TGCAGCGTGATGGGACTAGTCCTCGCAGATACGCAGTATTTT	CSVMGLVLADTQYF
once	NA	TRBJ1-4	TRBV7-2	TGTGCCAGCAGCCTAAACCAAAGGCAACTGTTTTTT	CASSLNQRQLFF
NA	TRBD1	TRBJ1-1	TRBV2	TGTGCCAGCATTCAGGACAGGGACACTGAAGCTTTCTTT	CASIQDRDTEAFF
NA	NA	TRBJ2-6	TRBV10-1	TGCGCCAGCACCACAGAGAGCTCTGGGGCCAACGTCCTGACTTTC	CASTTESSGANVLTF
NA	NA	TRBJ1-6	TRBV6-5	TGTGCCAGCAGGCAGGGGTCTAACCTCAATTCACCCCTCCACTTT	CASRQGSNLNSPLHF
NA	NA	TRBJ2-3	TRBV30	TGTGCCTGGAGTATGAATATTGGGGGCACAGATACGCAGTATTTT	CAWSMNIGGTDTQYF
NA	TRBD1	TRBJ2-7	TRBV7-2	TGTGCCAGCAGCTTACGGACAGGGCTTTCTATTTACGAGCAGTACTTC	CASSLRTGLSIYEQYF
NA	NA	TRBJ2-7	TRBV7-9	TGTGCCAGCAGCTTAGAGGGGGTTACCTACGAGCAGTACTTC	CASSLEGVTYEQYF
NA	NA	TRBJ2-1	TRBV5-4	TGTGCCAGCAGCTTGGGCCCGCAACTAGCCATGGATGAGCAGTTCTTC	CASSLGPQLAMDEQFF
NA	NA	TRBJ2-4	TRBV19	TGTGCCAGTAGTACCCTGGGGCAGGGGCATGCCAAAAACATTCAGTACTTC	CASSTLGQGHAKNIQYF
NA	NA	TRBJ2-7	TRBV3-1/TRBV3-2	TGTGCCAGCAGCCTGGGCATATCCTACGAGCAGTACTTC	CASSLGISYEQYF
few	NA	TRBJ1-3	TRBV19	TGTGCCAGTAGGGGTCTGGCGAGCTCTGGAAACACCATATATTTT	CASRGLASSGNTIYF
NA	NA	TRBJ1-5	TRBV7-9	TGTGCCAGCAGCGGAGAAGAGGAGAGCAATCAGCCCCAGCATTTT	CASSGEEESNQPQHF
NA	NA	TRBJ1-2	TRBV18	TGTGCCAGCTCACCAGAGGGTAACTATGGCTACACCTTC	CASSPEGNYGYTF